These T cell receptor beta chains were read from a single sample in a study of cytomegalovirus exposure and HLA in healthy donors. This table comes from immunoSEQ multiplex PCR, and its TCRdb copy is limited to in-frame clones, with some not included. The sample records 150,000 to 250,000 clones, roughly four fifths being singletons. The material sequenced was PBMCs. Source of these receptors: a boy aged 2 to 10 in good health and CMV-seronegative. Both conserved end residues are part of each CDR3. The D gene is left open where the match is weak. Expanded clones get a size class; other rows say once, few or many, or leave the size out.

J gene: TRBJ2-5; clone size: .; CDR3 length: 14; V gene: TRBV11-2; D gene: TRBD2; CDR3 DNA: TGTGCCAGCAGCTTCGGGACTAGAGGGGAGACCCAGTACTTC; CDR3 protein: CASSFGTRGETQYF
J gene: TRBJ2-2; clone size: .; CDR3 length: 18; V gene: TRBV7-3; D gene: .; CDR3 DNA: TGTGCCAGCAGCTTAACGGCCCTACTAGGAGGGGCGACCGGGGAGCTGTTTTTT; CDR3 protein: CASSLTALLGGATGELFF
J gene: TRBJ2-5; clone size: few; CDR3 length: 15; V gene: TRBV9; D gene: TRBD2; CDR3 DNA: TGTGCCAGCAGCGTAGCGGCGGGGGACGAAGAGACCCAGTACTTC; CDR3 protein: CASSVAAGDEETQYF
J gene: TRBJ2-7; clone size: once; CDR3 length: 15; V gene: TRBV2; D gene: .; CDR3 DNA: TGTGCCAGCAGTGAGGTGGACAGTACCCCCTACGAGCAGTACTTC; CDR3 protein: CASSEVDSTPYEQYF
J gene: TRBJ1-2; clone size: once; CDR3 length: 12; V gene: TRBV2; D gene: .; CDR3 DNA: TGTGCCAGCTCCTACCGGGACTATGGCTACACCTTC; CDR3 protein: CASSYRDYGYTF
J gene: TRBJ1-1; clone size: few; CDR3 length: 13; V gene: TRBV6-1; D gene: TRBD1; CDR3 DNA: TGTGCCAGCAGCCAGGACAGGTTAATTGAAGCTTTCTTT; CDR3 protein: CASSQDRLIEAFF
J gene: TRBJ2-7; clone size: .; CDR3 length: 13; V gene: TRBV29-1; D gene: TRBD1; CDR3 DNA: TGCAGCGCTAGCCGGGACAGGAGCTACGAGCAGTACTTC; CDR3 protein: CSASRDRSYEQYF
J gene: TRBJ1-5; clone size: .; CDR3 length: 14; V gene: TRBV12-5; D gene: .; CDR3 DNA: TGTGCTAGTGGGAGAAGCCCAGGGCGTCAGCCCCAGCATTTT; CDR3 protein: CASGRSPGRQPQHF
J gene: TRBJ1-1; clone size: .; CDR3 length: 13; V gene: TRBV7-2; D gene: .; CDR3 DNA: TGTGCCAGCAGCCTGCCAGGGGCCACTGAAGCTTTCTTT; CDR3 protein: CASSLPGATEAFF
J gene: TRBJ1-6; clone size: .; CDR3 length: 15; V gene: TRBV11-2; D gene: .; CDR3 DNA: TGTGCCAGCAGCTTAGTCCTCTCCTATAATTCACCCCTCCACTTT; CDR3 protein: CASSLVLSYNSPLHF
J gene: TRBJ1-1; clone size: .; CDR3 length: 14; V gene: TRBV5-1; D gene: TRBD1; CDR3 DNA: TGCGCCAGCAGCTTCCGGGACAGGGGCACTGAAGCTTTCTTT; CDR3 protein: CASSFRDRGTEAFF
J gene: TRBJ2-7; clone size: .; CDR3 length: 14; V gene: TRBV5-6; D gene: .; CDR3 DNA: TGTGCCAGCAGCTTGTGGACCGGGACCTACGAGCAGTACTTC; CDR3 protein: CASSLWTGTYEQYF
J gene: TRBJ2-1; clone size: .; CDR3 length: 13; V gene: TRBV27; D gene: TRBD1; CDR3 DNA: TGTGCCAGCAGCTCTAGGGGGCGCAATGAGCAGTTCTTC; CDR3 protein: CASSSRGRNEQFF
J gene: TRBJ2-7; clone size: .; CDR3 length: 18; V gene: TRBV12-5; D gene: TRBD1; CDR3 DNA: TGTGCTAGTGGTTTGGTCTTCGGGGACAGGGGGCTCTCCTACGAGCAGTACTTC; CDR3 protein: CASGLVFGDRGLSYEQYF
J gene: TRBJ2-7; clone size: .; CDR3 length: 15; V gene: TRBV9; D gene: TRBD1; CDR3 DNA: TGTGCCAGCAGCCCCACCGGGACAGATGCTTTAGAGCAGTACTTC; CDR3 protein: CASSPTGTDALEQYF
J gene: TRBJ1-1; clone size: .; CDR3 length: 14; V gene: TRBV7-9; D gene: .; CDR3 DNA: TGTGCCAGCAGCTCGAATAAGGGGTACACTGAAGCTTTCTTT; CDR3 protein: CASSSNKGYTEAFF
J gene: TRBJ2-3; clone size: .; CDR3 length: 14; V gene: TRBV19; D gene: .; CDR3 DNA: TGTGCCAGTAGCCGGGACTCCTCCACAGATACGCAGTATTTT; CDR3 protein: CASSRDSSTDTQYF
J gene: TRBJ2-3; clone size: .; CDR3 length: 15; V gene: TRBV4-1; D gene: TRBD1; CDR3 DNA: TGCGCCAGCAGCCAGCGGGACAGGGATGGAGATACGCAGTATTTT; CDR3 protein: CASSQRDRDGDTQYF
J gene: TRBJ2-7; clone size: .; CDR3 length: 14; V gene: TRBV5-6; D gene: .; CDR3 DNA: TGTGCCAGCAGCTTGGCGTTCAGGGGTTACGAGCAGTACTTC; CDR3 protein: CASSLAFRGYEQYF
J gene: TRBJ2-3; clone size: .; CDR3 length: 15; V gene: TRBV10-3; D gene: .; CDR3 DNA: TGTGCCATCAGAGATATGACATACCTCACAGATACGCAGTATTTT; CDR3 protein: CAIRDMTYLTDTQYF
J gene: TRBJ2-6; clone size: .; CDR3 length: 19; V gene: TRBV9; D gene: .; CDR3 DNA: TGTGCCAGCAGCGTAGATTCAGGGGTGAGCCTCACTGGGGCCAACGTCCTGACTTTC; CDR3 protein: CASSVDSGVSLTGANVLTF
J gene: TRBJ1-1; clone size: .; CDR3 length: 15; V gene: TRBV7-2; D gene: TRBD1; CDR3 DNA: TGTGCCAGCAGCACGGGACAGGGAAAGAATGCTGAAGCTTTCTTT; CDR3 protein: CASSTGQGKNAEAFF
J gene: TRBJ2-3; clone size: .; CDR3 length: 12; V gene: TRBV6-1; D gene: .; CDR3 DNA: TGTGCCACCCTCCCTGAGGAAGATACGCAGTATTTT; CDR3 protein: CATLPEEDTQYF
J gene: TRBJ1-1; clone size: .; CDR3 length: 14; V gene: TRBV7-9; D gene: TRBD1; CDR3 DNA: TGTGCCAGCAGCTCAGCAGGGGGGGGTACTGAAGCTTTCTTT; CDR3 protein: CASSSAGGGTEAFF
J gene: TRBJ2-2; clone size: .; CDR3 length: 18; V gene: TRBV27; D gene: TRBD2; CDR3 DNA: TGTGCCAGCAGTCTGCTGACTAGCGGGGGGGCCGGGGGCGGGGAGCTGTTTTTT; CDR3 protein: CASSLLTSGGAGGGELFF
J gene: TRBJ2-1; clone size: .; CDR3 length: 15; V gene: TRBV6-5; D gene: TRBD2; CDR3 DNA: TGTGCCAGCAGTCTTAGCGGGGGGCTCGGCAATGAGCAGTTCTTC; CDR3 protein: CASSLSGGLGNEQFF
J gene: TRBJ2-7; clone size: .; CDR3 length: 11; V gene: TRBV2; D gene: .; CDR3 DNA: TGTGCCAGCAGTGGTCACTACGAGCAGTACTTC; CDR3 protein: CASSGHYEQYF
J gene: TRBJ2-1; clone size: .; CDR3 length: 14; V gene: TRBV27; D gene: TRBD2; CDR3 DNA: TGTGCCAGCAGTTCGGACCCGGGGGGCAATGAGCAGTTCTTC; CDR3 protein: CASSSDPGGNEQFF
J gene: TRBJ1-2; clone size: .; CDR3 length: 14; V gene: TRBV5-4; D gene: TRBD1; CDR3 DNA: TGTGCCAGCAGCCCACAGGGGTTGCTACATGGCTACACCTTC; CDR3 protein: CASSPQGLLHGYTF
J gene: TRBJ2-1; clone size: .; CDR3 length: 15; V gene: TRBV6-5; D gene: TRBD2; CDR3 DNA: TGTGCCAGCAGCCCTAGGACTAGCGGGGTTCATGAGCAGTTCTTC; CDR3 protein: CASSPRTSGVHEQFF
J gene: TRBJ1-1; clone size: .; CDR3 length: 12; V gene: TRBV11-2; D gene: TRBD1; CDR3 DNA: TGTGCCAGCAGCCGCAGGGGGTCGGAAGCTTTCTTT; CDR3 protein: CASSRRGSEAFF
J gene: TRBJ2-7; clone size: few; CDR3 length: 15; V gene: TRBV25-1; D gene: TRBD2; CDR3 DNA: TGTGCCAGCAGTGACCCCCGGACTAGCGGCTACGAGCAGTACTTC; CDR3 protein: CASSDPRTSGYEQYF
J gene: TRBJ1-1; clone size: .; CDR3 length: 14; V gene: TRBV10-3; D gene: .; CDR3 DNA: TGTGCCATCAGTGGGGGTTTGGAGGACACTGAAGCTTTCTTT; CDR3 protein: CAISGGLEDTEAFF
J gene: TRBJ2-2; clone size: few; CDR3 length: 17; V gene: TRBV7-2; D gene: TRBD2; CDR3 DNA: TGTGCCAGCAGCTTTGCTAGCGGGGGGGCACGGACCGGGGAGCTGTTTTTT; CDR3 protein: CASSFASGGARTGELFF
J gene: TRBJ2-3; clone size: .; CDR3 length: 14; V gene: TRBV4-3; D gene: .; CDR3 DNA: TGCGCCAGCAGTCCGTCATCTGCGGGAGATACGCAGTATTTT; CDR3 protein: CASSPSSAGDTQYF
J gene: TRBJ1-2; clone size: .; CDR3 length: 19; V gene: TRBV4-1; D gene: TRBD1; CDR3 DNA: TGCGCCAGCAGCCCTCCGCCCGGGCAGGGGGCGCAACTTGCCTATGGCTACACCTTC; CDR3 protein: CASSPPPGQGAQLAYGYTF
J gene: TRBJ2-7; clone size: .; CDR3 length: 14; V gene: TRBV7-9; D gene: .; CDR3 DNA: TGTGCCAGCAGCCCGTCGACAGGTGCCTACGAGCAGTACTTC; CDR3 protein: CASSPSTGAYEQYF
J gene: TRBJ2-3; clone size: .; CDR3 length: 13; V gene: TRBV6-5; D gene: .; CDR3 DNA: TGTGCCAGCAGTGAGGGGACAGCGGGTACGCAGTATTTT; CDR3 protein: CASSEGTAGTQYF
J gene: TRBJ1-1; clone size: .; CDR3 length: 14; V gene: TRBV4-3; D gene: .; CDR3 DNA: TGCGCCAGCAGCCAAGTAACGGGGGGGACTGAAGCTTTCTTT; CDR3 protein: CASSQVTGGTEAFF
J gene: TRBJ1-6; clone size: .; CDR3 length: 12; V gene: TRBV6-5; D gene: .; CDR3 DNA: TGTGCCAGCACGAAGGAACCGGGAGCCCTCCACTTT; CDR3 protein: CASTKEPGALHF
J gene: TRBJ2-5; clone size: .; CDR3 length: 14; V gene: TRBV5-1; D gene: TRBD1; CDR3 DNA: TGCGCCAGCAGCGGCACAGGGGGCGGAGAGACCCAGTACTTC; CDR3 protein: CASSGTGGGETQYF
J gene: TRBJ2-6; clone size: .; CDR3 length: 19; V gene: TRBV18; D gene: .; CDR3 DNA: TGTGCCAGCTCACCGTTGATTTGGTACTTAAACTCTGGGGCCAACGTCCTGACTTTC; CDR3 protein: CASSPLIWYLNSGANVLTF
J gene: TRBJ1-3; clone size: .; CDR3 length: 15; V gene: TRBV5-8; D gene: TRBD1; CDR3 DNA: TGTGCCAGCAGCTCGGGACAGAACTCTGGAAACACCATATATTTT; CDR3 protein: CASSSGQNSGNTIYF
J gene: TRBJ1-1; clone size: .; CDR3 length: 12; V gene: TRBV7-2; D gene: TRBD1; CDR3 DNA: TGTGCCAGCAGGTGGACAGGCGGTGAAGCTTTCTTT; CDR3 protein: CASRWTGGEAFF
J gene: TRBJ2-1; clone size: .; CDR3 length: 14; V gene: TRBV7-2; D gene: .; CDR3 DNA: TGTGCCAGCAGCTTAGATCGAGTCTACAATGAGCAGTTCTTC; CDR3 protein: CASSLDRVYNEQFF
J gene: TRBJ2-5; clone size: .; CDR3 length: 18; V gene: TRBV4-1; D gene: TRBD2; CDR3 DNA: TGCGCCAGCAGCCCTTCCCCCTTATTTGCGGGGGTAGGAGAGACCCAGTACTTC; CDR3 protein: CASSPSPLFAGVGETQYF
J gene: TRBJ2-3; clone size: .; CDR3 length: 13; V gene: TRBV11-2; D gene: .; CDR3 DNA: TGTGCCAGCTCGGTCACTGGCACAGATACGCAGTATTTT; CDR3 protein: CASSVTGTDTQYF
J gene: TRBJ2-5; clone size: .; CDR3 length: 14; V gene: TRBV6-5; D gene: TRBD1; CDR3 DNA: TGTGCCAGCAGTCGGACAGGGGCGAAAGAGACCCAGTACTTC; CDR3 protein: CASSRTGAKETQYF
J gene: TRBJ1-1; clone size: .; CDR3 length: 14; V gene: TRBV7-2; D gene: TRBD1; CDR3 DNA: TGTGCCAGCAGCGATCGACAGGGCTCCACTGAAGCTTTCTTT; CDR3 protein: CASSDRQGSTEAFF
J gene: TRBJ1-1; clone size: .; CDR3 length: 13; V gene: TRBV18; D gene: .; CDR3 DNA: TGTGCCAGCTCGATGGACAGGAACACTGAAGCTTTCTTT; CDR3 protein: CASSMDRNTEAFF
J gene: TRBJ2-7; clone size: .; CDR3 length: 14; V gene: TRBV9; D gene: TRBD1; CDR3 DNA: TGTGCCAGCAGCGCGGACAGGGGCTCCTACGAGCAGTACTTC; CDR3 protein: CASSADRGSYEQYF
J gene: TRBJ2-1; clone size: .; CDR3 length: 13; V gene: TRBV9; D gene: .; CDR3 DNA: TGTGCCAGCAGCGTACAGGATGGGCGTGAGCAGTTCTTC; CDR3 protein: CASSVQDGREQFF
J gene: TRBJ2-3; clone size: .; CDR3 length: 14; V gene: TRBV10-1; D gene: TRBD2; CDR3 DNA: TGCGCCAAAACGGGGCGCGGGGGGGCTAATACGCAGTATTTT; CDR3 protein: CAKTGRGGANTQYF
J gene: TRBJ1-2; clone size: .; CDR3 length: 15; V gene: TRBV7-9; D gene: .; CDR3 DNA: TGTGCCAGCAGCTTAGTTGGGCAGCCTAACTATGGCTACACCTTC; CDR3 protein: CASSLVGQPNYGYTF
J gene: TRBJ2-7; clone size: few; CDR3 length: 17; V gene: TRBV11-2; D gene: TRBD2; CDR3 DNA: TGTGCCAGCAGCTTAATGATGACTAGCGGGGGCTACTACGAGCAGTACTTC; CDR3 protein: CASSLMMTSGGYYEQYF